These 28 T cell receptor beta chains share one sample of origin, sequenced in a study of blood T cell repertoires in COVID-19. Profiling relied on immunoSEQ multiplex PCR, and the TCRdb table lists in-frame clones only, not all of them. The sample includes about 250,000 clones, about 82% of them seen just once. Sequencing input: PBMCs or T cells enriched from blood (not recorded which). The receptors shown here come from a woman between 45 and 60 years old with acute COVID-19.

This clone showed up just a few times. The rearrangement joins TRBV9 to TRBJ2-7; TRBD2 agrees at 11 bases. The germline V gene encodes CDR1 SGDLS and CDR2 YYNGEE. V shed 0 bases and J 9 bases; nucleotides not matched to a gene: 8. CDR3 length: 15 amino acids. Written as DNA, the CDR3 is TGTGCCAGCAGCGTAGGGGCTAGCGGGGGGTCTGTGCAGTACTTC. It translates to CASSVGASGGSVQYF.

This clone appeared a few times. Other DNA variants within this sample encode the same CDR3. This chain joins TRBV4-1 and TRBJ1-2, with D maybe TRBD1 (6 bases). V was pared by 4 bases and J by 6 bases, with 9 bases between. The length of the CDR3 is 12 residues. Germline CDR1 reads MGHRA; CDR2 reads YSYEKL. This chain's CDR3 is CASSPTGDGYTF. The CDR3 DNA reads as TGCGCCAGCAGCCCGACAGGAGATGGCTACACCTTC.

CDR3 nucleotide sequence: TGTGCCAGCAGCTCGGACAGGGTGCACTATGGCTACACCTTC. Its protein product is CASSSDRVHYGYTF. V gene TRBV7-9 combines with J gene TRBJ1-2; 8 bases agree with TRBD1. Germline trimming cut 4 bases from V and 3 bases from J; bases unmatched to any gene: 4. Germline V gives CDR1 SEHNR, CDR2 FQNEAQ (reference sequence). The CDR3 is made up of 14 amino acids.

A word on this clone: At the DNA level, this CDR3 is encoded by other sequences in the same sample as well. The genes are TRBV18 and TRBJ1-1; possibly TRBD1 for D (5 bases). CDR3 length equals 13 residues. CDR1 and CDR2 (germline): KGHSH, LQKENI. Trimming took off 6 bases at V and 2 bases at J, with 10 bases between the two ends. The CDR3 reads CASSTGLNTEAFF. Here the CDR3 DNA reads TGTGCCAGCTCCACAGGTTTAAACACTGAAGCTTTCTTT.

The rearrangement links TRBV6-2 or TRBV6-3 to TRBJ2-5; D is perhaps TRBD1 (6 bases). The CDR3 sequence is 13 residues long. Germline V gene data show CDR1 as MNHEY and CDR2 as SVGEGT. The ends were cut back, 6 bases at V and 1 base at J, with 9 bases in the middle. DNA for the CDR3: TGTGCCAGCAGCGGACAGTTCCAAGAGACCCAGTACTTC. Its translation is CASSGQFQETQYF.

V usage is TRBV7-3 and J usage is TRBJ1-1; D not certain. Trimming shortened V by 5 bases and J by 0 bases, and 7 bases separated the two germline ends. CDR1 and CDR2 (germline): SGHTA, FQGTGA. CDR3 length equals 13 residues. Here the CDR3 DNA reads TGTGCCAGCAGCGCACAAATGAACACTGAAGCTTTCTTT. It yields the protein CASSAQMNTEAFF.

The chain carries TRBV6-7 and TRBJ2-3; possible D gene TRBD2, 5 bases. TRBV6-7 is filed as an ORF, its function uncertain. The V and J ends lost 6 bases and 0 bases respectively, with 16 bases between them. CDR3 size: 16 residues. The CDR3 loop reads CASSSTAGPSTDTQYF. DNA of the CDR3: TGTGCCAGCAGCTCTACGGCGGGCCCTAGCACAGATACGCAGTATTTT.

The CDR3 sequence: CASSDSGGSRVTQYF. The CDR3 DNA reads TGTGCCAGCAGTGACTCGGGCGGTAGCAGGGTTACGCAGTATTTT. This chain joins TRBV6-4 and TRBJ2-3; D might be TRBD1 (5 bases). Trimming removed 0 bases from V and 8 bases from J, with 15 bases in between. CDR1 is MRHNA, CDR2 SNTAGT, per germline. The CDR3 consists of 15 residues.

This chain connects TRBV11-2 to TRBJ1-2; TRBD1 is a possible D gene (6 bases). CDR1 is SGHAT and CDR2 is FQNNGV in the germline V gene. CDR3 length: 13 residues. V dropped 5 bases and J dropped 5 bases, with 12 bases sitting between them. CDR3 in amino acids: CASSPQGFYGYTF. The CDR3 DNA reads as TGTGCCAGCAGCCCTCAGGGGTTTTATGGCTACACCTTC.

The chain is built from TRBV10-1 and TRBJ1-2; 8 bases align to TRBD1. The length of the CDR3 is 13 residues. V gave up 4 bases and J gave up 8 bases; unmatched junction bases: 6. Germline CDR1 is WNHNN and CDR2 is SYGVQD (reference sequence). The CDR3 sequence is CASSGTGSGGYTF. DNA for the CDR3: TGCGCCAGCAGTGGGACAGGGTCGGGAGGCTACACCTTC.

V and J are TRBV19 and TRBJ1-1; 9 bases match TRBD1. CDR3 length: 14 amino acids. V lost 3 bases, J lost 3 bases, and 2 bases stayed unmatched. Germline V gives CDR1 LNHDA, CDR2 SQIVND (reference sequence). In DNA, the CDR3 is TGTGCCAGTAGTATGAGGACAGGGGACACTGAAGCTTTCTTT. Residues: CASSMRTGDTEAFF.

V gene TRBV6-4 combines with J gene TRBJ2-1; TRBD2 matches 13 bases. V shed 6 bases and J 9 bases; nucleotides not matched to a gene: 11. Germline CDR1 MRHNA, CDR2 SNTAGT. This CDR3 contains 16 residues. DNA of the CDR3: TGTGCCAGCAGCCACACTAGCGGGGGGGCCGGGAGTGAGCAGTTCTTC. Translated, it gives CASSHTSGGAGSEQFF.

This chain connects TRBV15 to TRBJ1-5; 9 bases are shared with TRBD1. The CDR3 totals 18 residues. Germline CDR1 LNHNV, CDR2 YYDKDF (reference sequence). V shed 6 bases, J shed 1 base, and the junction held 13 bases outside the gene matches. CDR3 loop: CATRDEGQGKRSNQPQHF. The CDR3, as DNA: TGTGCCACCAGGGATGAGGGACAGGGTAAACGGAGCAATCAGCCCCAGCATTTT. The full variable domain, in which reference TRBV15 and TRBJ1-5 provide the parts outside the CDR3, is DAMVIQNPRYQVTQFGKPVTLSCSQTLNHNVMYWYQQKSSQAPKLLFHYYDKDFNNEADTPDNFQSRRPNTSFCFLDIRSPGLGDTAMYLCATRDEGQGKRSNQPQHFGDGTRLSIL.

The V and J genes are TRBV27 and TRBJ1-5; a weak D match, TRBD1 (5 bases). This CDR3 is 17 amino acids long. Germline lookup yields CDR1 MNHEY and CDR2 SMNVEV (reference sequence). With 5 bases removed from V and 0 bases from J, the gap between germline ends came to 17 bases. The CDR3 is CASSATLDRYSNQPQHF. The CDR3 DNA sequence: TGTGCCAGCAGTGCCACTCTCGACAGATATAGCAATCAGCCCCAGCATTTT.

This sequence joins TRBV29-1 and TRBJ1-2; D is uncertain. The CDR3 runs to 12 residues. Between the trimmed V and J ends, which lost 0 bases and 4 bases, there was a span of 6 bases. Germline lookup yields CDR1 SQVTM and CDR2 ANQGSEA. The CDR3 spells CSVEEFSYGYTF. CDR3 in DNA: TGCAGCGTTGAAGAGTTTAGCTATGGCTACACCTTC.

V gene TRBV12-3 or TRBV12-4 combines with J gene TRBJ2-1; D gene ambiguous. This CDR3 spans 12 amino acids. Trimming pared 1 base from V and 9 bases from J, leaving 7 bases between. This CDR3 is CASSLGSLEQFF. The CDR3 region has the DNA TGTGCCAGCAGTTTAGGGAGCCTTGAGCAGTTCTTC.

The V and J genes are TRBV19 and TRBJ2-2, with a possible D match to TRBD1 (5 bases). This CDR3 contains 17 residues. Germline V gene lookup returns CDR1 LNHDA and CDR2 SQIVND (reference sequence). Trimming stripped 5 bases from V and 4 bases from J, with 20 bases between. This CDR3 reads CASSPRPPETGTGELFF. CDR3 bases: TGTGCCAGTAGTCCACGACCCCCCGAAACAGGCACCGGGGAGCTGTTTTTT.

The chain is built from TRBV6-6 and TRBJ2-7; tentative D call: TRBD1 (6 bases). This CDR3 comprises 13 residues. Germline assignment: CDR1 MNHNY and CDR2 SVGAGI (reference sequence). V lost 4 bases and J lost 3, with 10 bases in between. This CDR3 is CASSLKDSYEQYF. CDR3 sequence (DNA): TGTGCCAGCAGTTTAAAGGACAGCTACGAGCAGTACTTC.

The chain recombines TRBV9 with TRBJ1-2, with 8 bases identical to TRBD1. The CDR3 loop spans 16 amino acids. Germline trimming cut 0 bases from V and 8 bases from J; bases unmatched to any gene: 12. Germline CDR1 reads SGDLS; CDR2 reads YYNGEE. The CDR3 region is CASSVEGAQGARGYTF. Written as DNA, the CDR3 is TGTGCCAGCAGCGTAGAGGGGGCCCAGGGGGCCCGGGGCTACACCTTC.

The J gene is TRBJ1-2, the V gene TRBV12-3 or TRBV12-4, with D perhaps matching TRBD1 (5 bases). Trimming shortened V by 1 base and J by 5 bases, and 8 bases separated the two germline ends. The length of the CDR3 is 13 residues. Written as DNA, the CDR3 is TGTGCCAGCAGTTTAGGCAGGGTATATGGCTACACCTTC. Residues: CASSLGRVYGYTF.

The rearrangement links TRBV4-3 to TRBJ2-3; 9 positions agree with TRBD2. CDR3 size: 16 residues. Per germline, CDR1 LGHNA and CDR2 YSLEER. The V and J ends lost 1 base and 2 bases, in that order; junction bases with no gene match: 4. DNA for the CDR3: TGCGCCAGCAGCCAAGCAGCGGGGGGTATCACAGATACGCAGTATTTT. This translates into CASSQAAGGITDTQYF.

A few counts support this clone. The chain recombines TRBV15 with TRBJ1-4; 7 bases are shared with TRBD1. V gave up 0 bases and J gave up 3 bases; unmatched junction bases: 4. CDR3 length: 16 residues. Germline V CDR1 and CDR2: LNHNV, YYDKDF (reference sequence). Here the CDR3 reads CATSRDGGTANEKLFF. The CDR3 DNA is TGTGCCACCAGCAGAGATGGAGGGACAGCTAATGAAAAACTGTTTTTT. Combining the CDR3 with reference TRBV15 and TRBJ1-4 gives the whole variable domain DAMVIQNPRYQVTQFGKPVTLSCSQTLNHNVMYWYQQKSSQAPKLLFHYYDKDFNNEADTPDNFQSRRPNTSFCFLDIRSPGLGDTAMYLCATSRDGGTANEKLFFGSGTQLSVL.

This clone has a single count. CDR3 in DNA: TGCAGCGGGGGGGACAGCAACTATGGCTACACCTTC. Amino acids: CSGGDSNYGYTF. The J gene is TRBJ1-2, the V gene TRBV29-1; 7 bases align to TRBD1. CDR1 is SQVTM and CDR2 is ANQGSEA in the germline V gene. Trimming cost V 7 bases and J 2 bases; bases outside gene matches: 4. CDR3 size: 12 residues.

This rearrangement joins TRBV30 to TRBJ1-2, with TRBD1 matching 9 bases. The germline gives CDR1 GTSNPN, CDR2 SVGIG (reference sequence). This CDR3 spans 14 amino acids. V shed 0 bases, J shed 2 bases, and the junction held 1 base outside the gene matches. CDR3 loop: CAWSVGQGNYGYTF. In DNA form, the CDR3 reads TGTGCCTGGAGTGTTGGACAGGGGAACTATGGCTACACCTTC.

For this clone: This specimen includes other DNA sequences encoding the same CDR3. This chain joins TRBV11-2 and TRBJ1-2; perhaps TRBD1 as D (5 bases). This CDR3 has 12 residues. The ends were cut back, 4 bases at V and 6 bases at J, with 9 bases in the middle. Germline loops: CDR1 SGHAT, CDR2 FQNNGV. The CDR3 DNA sequence: TGTGCCAGCAGCTCAGAAGGGGATGGCTACACCTTC. Protein product: CASSSEGDGYTF.

As for this clone: At one end, the junction sequence differs from germline, possibly due to a read error. The rearrangement joins TRBV9 to TRBJ2-1; 7 nucleotides line up with TRBD2. This CDR3 has 13 residues. Looked up from germline, CDR1 is SGDLS and CDR2 is YYNGEE. The CDR3 spells CASSVWEGNGQFF. The CDR3 DNA reads as TGTGCCAGCAGCGTTTGGGAGGGTAATGGGCAGTTCTTC. The whole variable domain, remainder taken from reference TRBV9 and TRBJ2-1, is DSGVTQTPKHLITATGQRVTLRCSPRSGDLSVYWYQQSLDQGLQFLIQYYNGEERAKGNILERFSAQQFPDLHSELNLSSLELGDSALYFCASSVWEGNGQFFGPGTRLTVL.

The rearrangement uses TRBV21-1 and TRBJ1-2. TRBV21-1 is termed a pseudogene. The CDR3 length is 15 residues. The CDR3 DNA follows: TGTGCCAGCGGATTGTCGGTGGAGAATAACTATGGCTACACCTTC. As protein: CASGLSVENNYGYTF.

The gene calls are TRBV21-1 and TRBJ1-5; TRBD1 is the table's D call, not checked against the DNA. TRBV21-1 is a pseudogene. The CDR3 length is 18 residues. The CDR3 sequence: CASIHRGLRFFGNQPQHF. CDR3 bases: TGTGCCAGCATCCACAGGGGGCTCCGTTTTTTCGGCAATCAGCCCCAGCATTTT.